This T cell receptor (beta chain) was recorded in a study of T cells in women clearing cervical HPV infection. On the study more broadly: Case blood drawn at lesion detection; control blood after infection cleared. Whole-study findings and limits: CIN3+ cases had significantly higher TCR repertoire richness than controls, but evenness did not differ.

Trimming removed 0 bases from V and 5 bases from J; junction bases left unmatched: 5. This CDR3 comprises 16 residues. CDR1 and CDR2 from the germline V gene are LNHNV and YYDKDF (reference sequence). A word on this clone: What it recognizes is unknown. The read ends 3 residues before the CDR3 terminus; that terminus is restored from the germline J gene.

This table comes from immunoSEQ multiplex PCR, and its TCRdb copy is limited to in-frame clones, with some not included. In all, the sample yields fewer than 40,000 clones. Sequenced: blood buffy coat. The sequence was obtained from a woman between 18 and 70 years old with a cervical HPV16 infection that either progressed to CIN3+ or cleared (not recorded which). J is TRBJ2-3 and V is TRBV15, with 10 bases lining up with TRBD2. The sequenced CDR3 bases are TGTGCCACCAGCAGAGAAAGCGGGGGGGCAAAAGATACG. It yields the protein CATSRESGGAKDT. In full, the CDR3 is CATSRESGGAKDTQYF.